This T cell receptor (beta chain) was retrieved from a study of blood T cells in healthy people across ages. The CDR3 length is 12 residues. CDR1 is SQVTM, CDR2 ANQGSEA, per germline. V lost 2 bases and J 3 bases, leaving 7 bases between the germline ends. A second PCR, run for about 7 to 11 cycles, used a sample-barcoded 5' primer plus a J-beta primer mix. TCRdb redid the calling of the 5' RACE reads with MiXCR, one entry per CDR3 protein. The table has some 890,000 distinct CDR3 sequences, 25% to 30% seen once. Regarding this clonotype: Its matching antigen is unknown.

General observations from the study: Across the age range, TCR beta diversity per million T cells fell in a roughly linear way.

The same sample was also used in a study of T cells of mothers and their children. That source reports: Reads obtained per mother exceeded 8.5 million TCR beta CDR3 reads, with about 3 million obtained per child.

The sequence came from a woman between 40 and 50 years old in good health. The sequenced sample was blood. The J gene is TRBJ1-2, the V gene TRBV29-1; D is unclear. CDR3 region: CSVELVDYGYTF. Written as DNA, the CDR3 is TGCAGCGTTGAATTGGTAGACTATGGCTACACCTTC.